These T cell receptor beta chains were read from a single sample in a study of T cell responses to AZD1222 COVID-19 vaccine. Assay used: immunoSEQ multiplex PCR; TCRdb lists only in-frame clones, some missing. This sample has about 84,000 clones, with over 75% found just once. This specimen consisted of peripheral blood, obtained 28 days after the second AZD1222 dose. These receptors came from an adult who received the AZD1222 COVID-19 vaccine. The CDR3 runs from the conserved cysteine through the conserved F or W. The D gene is left open where the match is weak. A clone size is listed for some rows: how often the clone was seen (once, few, many), or a class if it is expanded.

J,size,V,D,CDR3,DNA
TRBJ1-4,.,TRBV14,TRBD1,CASSPYRDRDEKLFF,TGTGCCAGCAGCCCTTACCGGGACAGGGACGAAAAACTGTTTTTT
TRBJ1-2,once,TRBV19,TRBD1,CASSVDRDGGYTF,TGTGCCAGTAGCGTTGACAGGGATGGAGGCTACACCTTC
TRBJ2-7,.,TRBV28,.,CASIQYWEGEQYF,TGTGCCAGCATTCAGTATTGGGAAGGCGAGCAGTACTTC
TRBJ1-2,.,TRBV4-2,.,CASSQENIRANYGYTF,TGTGCCAGCAGCCAAGAAAATATCAGGGCTAACTATGGCTACACCTTC
TRBJ1-5,.,TRBV6-6,.,CASGGQAQPQHF,TGTGCCAGCGGCGGCCAGGCCCAGCCCCAGCATTTT
TRBJ1-4,once,TRBV18,.,CASSGIDTNEKLFF,TGTGCCAGCTCCGGTATTGACACTAATGAAAAACTGTTTTTT
TRBJ2-7,.,TRBV10-1,TRBD2,CAIPSWAGLGPYEQYF,TGCGCCATTCCGAGCTGGGCGGGACTAGGGCCCTACGAGCAGTACTTC
TRBJ2-3,.,TRBV28,.,CASSPNYSGGLSTDTQYF,TGTGCCAGCAGTCCCAACTATTCGGGGGGCCTTAGCACAGATACGCAGTATTTT
TRBJ2-4,.,TRBV24-1,TRBD2,CATSDTREGAKNIQYF,TGTGCCACCAGTGATACCAGGGAGGGAGCCAAAAACATTCAGTACTTC
TRBJ1-5,once,TRBV5-8,.,CASSLWGVDQPQHF,TGTGCCAGCAGCTTGTGGGGGGTAGATCAGCCCCAGCATTTT
TRBJ2-1,.,TRBV7-3,TRBD2,CASSPRLAGYRDEQFF,TGTGCCAGCAGCCCGAGACTAGCGGGATACCGGGATGAGCAGTTCTTC
TRBJ2-4,few,TRBV25-1,.,CASSAPTLLAKNIQYF,TGTGCCAGCAGCGCACCCACCCTCCTAGCCAAAAACATTCAGTACTTC
TRBJ1-6,.,TRBV27,.,CASSFITGNSPLHF,TGTGCCAGCAGTTTTATTACGGGGAATTCACCCCTCCACTTT
TRBJ2-2,.,TRBV4-1,TRBD2,CASSQEAAGVGTGELFF,TGCGCCAGCAGCCAAGAGGCGGCGGGAGTGGGGACCGGGGAGCTGTTTTTT
TRBJ2-2,.,TRBV19,.,CASSIGRGSFTGELFF,TGTGCCAGTAGTATAGGTCGGGGGAGTTTCACCGGGGAGCTGTTTTTT
TRBJ1-1,.,TRBV6-5,.,CASSFDSVTFF,TGTGCCAGCAGTTTCGACAGCGTAACTTTCTTT
TRBJ1-1,once,TRBV6-2/TRBV6-3,.,CASSLGFVDRTEAFF,TGTGCCAGCAGTCTGGGGTTCGTGGACCGCACTGAAGCTTTCTTT
TRBJ2-1,.,TRBV11-3,.,CASSTTGTYNEQFF,TGTGCCAGCAGCACAACCGGGACGTACAATGAGCAGTTCTTC
TRBJ1-5,.,TRBV6-5,.,CASSYRFAGGQPQHF,TGTGCCAGCAGTTATCGCTTCGCCGGAGGTCAGCCCCAGCATTTT
TRBJ1-6,.,TRBV5-4,TRBD1,CASSLDRGKPLHF,TGTGCCAGCAGCCTGGACAGGGGAAAACCCCTCCACTTT
TRBJ1-2,.,TRBV5-1,.,CASSLDPGTAYGYTF,TGCGCCAGCAGCTTGGACCCTGGGACGGCCTATGGCTACACCTTC
TRBJ2-7,.,TRBV19,.,CASSTDSSYEQYF,TGTGCCAGTAGCACGGACAGTTCCTACGAGCAGTACTTC
TRBJ1-2,.,TRBV4-3,.,CASSQYGGSGNGYTF,TGCGCCAGCAGCCAATACGGGGGTAGTGGCAATGGCTACACCTTC
TRBJ1-5,.,TRBV24-1,.,CATSDAPHEAQHF,TGTGCCACCAGTGATGCCCCCCATGAGGCCCAGCATTTT
TRBJ1-2,once,TRBV6-2/TRBV6-3,TRBD1,CASSWTGLGYTF,TGTGCCAGCAGTTGGACAGGGCTTGGCTACACCTTC
TRBJ1-1,.,TRBV5-1,.,CASSLAEQMNTEAFF,TGCGCCAGCAGCTTGGCCGAGCAGATGAACACTGAAGCTTTCTTT
TRBJ1-1,.,TRBV7-6,TRBD1,CASSLGTGNTEAFF,TGTGCCAGCAGCTTAGGGACAGGGAACACTGAAGCTTTCTTT